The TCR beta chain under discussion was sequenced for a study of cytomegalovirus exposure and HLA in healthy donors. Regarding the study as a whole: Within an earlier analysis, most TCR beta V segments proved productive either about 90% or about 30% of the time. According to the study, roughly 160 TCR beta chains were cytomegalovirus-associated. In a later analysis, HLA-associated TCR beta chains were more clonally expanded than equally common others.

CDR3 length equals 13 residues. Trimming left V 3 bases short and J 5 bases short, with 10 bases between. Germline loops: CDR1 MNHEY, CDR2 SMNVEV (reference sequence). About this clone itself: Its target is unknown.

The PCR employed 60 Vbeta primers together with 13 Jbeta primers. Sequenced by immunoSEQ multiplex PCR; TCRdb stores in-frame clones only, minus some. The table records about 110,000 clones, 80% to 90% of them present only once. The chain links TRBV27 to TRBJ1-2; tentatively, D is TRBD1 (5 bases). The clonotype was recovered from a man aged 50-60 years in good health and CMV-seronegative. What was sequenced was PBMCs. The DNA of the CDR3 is TGTGCCAGCAGTTTCGCAGGGCGGTATGGCTACACCTTC. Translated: CASSFAGRYGYTF.